These 5 T cell receptor beta chains share one sample of origin, sequenced in a study of tumor-infiltrating lymphocytes in oesophageal squamous cell carcinoma. One entry per CDR3 protein results from TCRdb running MiXCR on the PCR reads. The sample contains 13,000 or so distinct CDR3 sequences, around 56% of which appear only once. Sequenced material: blood. Receptors were obtained from a female donor with esophageal squamous cell carcinoma.

This chain joins TRBV7-3 and TRBJ2-3; D is unclear. There are 13 residues in the CDR3. The V gene lost 1 base and the J gene lost 5 bases, with 7 bases spanning the gap. CDR1 and CDR2 from the germline V gene are SGHTA and FQGTGA. CDR3: CASSLIDLDTQYF. In nucleotides, the CDR3 is TGTGCCAGCAGCTTAATCGACCTAGATACGCAGTATTTT.

On this clonotype: The junction departs from the called germline gene at one end, perhaps through a read error. V is TRBV7-2 and J is TRBJ2-7; D not resolved. Germline V gives CDR1 SGHTA, CDR2 FQGNSA. The CDR3 runs 13 residues. CDR3 sequence: CASTTPKNSPLHF. CDR3 DNA sequence: TGTGCCAGCACCACCCCGAAGAATTCACCCCTCCACTTC.

This chain links TRBV7-2 with TRBJ2-7, with D tentatively TRBD1 (6 bases). The DNA matches TRBJ1-2 better at its end, which makes the J call doubtful. In germline, CDR1 is SGHTA, CDR2 FQGNSA. The CDR3 length is 14 residues. The CDR3 loop is CASGRQGYANGYTF. CDR3 nucleotide sequence: TGTGCCAGCGGCCGTCAGGGGTACGCGAATGGCTACACCTTC.

The chain employs TRBV6-9 and TRBJ1-1; TRBD2 matches 16 bases. The J call could be wrong; TRBJ2-1 is a better fit for the DNA end. Germline values: CDR1 MNHGY, CDR2 SVAAGI. There are 14 residues in the CDR3. The CDR3 nucleotides are TGTGCCAGCAGAATGGGACTAGCGGGAGGGGAGCAGTTCTTC. Its protein product is CASRMGLAGGEQFF.

The V gene is TRBV7-2, the J gene TRBJ2-7; D uncertain. The J call could be wrong; TRBJ2-5 is a better fit for the DNA end. The CDR3 is 11 residues long. CDR1 SGHTA and CDR2 FQGNSA come from the germline V gene. The CDR3 DNA is TGTGCCAGCAGTAGCCGGGAGACCCAGTACTTC. The encoded protein is CASSSRETQYF.